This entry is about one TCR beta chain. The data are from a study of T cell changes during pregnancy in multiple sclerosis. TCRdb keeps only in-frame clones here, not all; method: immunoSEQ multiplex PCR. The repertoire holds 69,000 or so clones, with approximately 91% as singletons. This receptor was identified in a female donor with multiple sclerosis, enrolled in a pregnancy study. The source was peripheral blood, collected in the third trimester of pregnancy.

CDR3 region: CASRPGLAVPYGTGELFF. CDR3 DNA: TGTGCCAGCAGACCGGGACTAGCGGTCCCCTACGGCACCGGGGAGCTGTTTTTT. This rearrangement joins TRBV5-6 to TRBJ2-2; 11 bases line up with TRBD2. V gave up 5 bases and J gave up 4 bases; unmatched junction bases: 13. The CDR3 runs 18 residues. CDR1 SGHDT and CDR2 YYEEEE come from the germline V gene.